Each of the 3 T cell receptor beta chains below was sequenced from the same sample in a study of blood T cell repertoires in COVID-19. Profiling relied on immunoSEQ multiplex PCR, and the TCRdb table lists in-frame clones only, not all of them. The sample has under 150,000 clones, 65% to 90% seen once; the top ten hold 11%. Sequencing was done on a sample of peripheral blood. These receptors were collected from a man at least 80 years old with acute or convalescent COVID-19.

V is TRBV12-3 or TRBV12-4 and J is TRBJ2-4; 8 nucleotides align to TRBD2. Trimming cost V 7 bases and J 10 bases; bases outside gene matches: 9. This CDR3 spans 13 amino acids. In DNA form, the CDR3 reads TGTGCCAGCAAGGAGCGGGAGAGTTCTATTCAGTACTTC. Encoded protein: CASKERESSIQYF.

The J gene is TRBJ1-4, the V gene TRBV3-1 (or the pseudogene TRBV3-2); perhaps TRBD1 as D (5 bases). The germline V gene encodes CDR1 LGHDT and CDR2 YNNKEL (reference sequence). The germline V and J ends were trimmed by 4 bases and 4 bases, with 19 bases remaining between them. The CDR3 length is 17 residues. DNA of the CDR3: TGTGCCAGCAGCCGCTCCCAAGGGGCTAGGGGTAATGAAAAACTGTTTTTT. Protein: CASSRSQGARGNEKLFF.

This chain links TRBV23-1 with TRBJ1-1; no clear D. TRBV23-1 is an open reading frame, and its role is uncertain. The CDR3 has 15 amino acids. Trimming shortened V by 0 bases and J by 1 base, and 9 bases separated the two germline ends. CDR3 bases: TGCGCCAGCAGTCAATCGAGGCAAGCGAACACTGAAGCTTTCTTT. It encodes CASSQSRQANTEAFF.